This is a list of T cell receptor beta chains from one sample in a study of OX40 agonist ivuxolimab in advanced cancers. The protocol was immunoSEQ multiplex PCR, while the TCRdb copy is restricted to in-frame clones and leaves out a portion. There are 60,000 to 75,000 clones in the sample; 91% occur only once, and more than 12% lies in the top ten. Sequences were derived from CD4+ or CD8+ T cells sorted from blood, sampled in a trial of the OX40 agonist ivuxolimab. These receptors originate from an adult with an advanced solid tumor such as melanoma, head and neck, liver or kidney cancer. The CDR3 runs from the conserved cysteine through the conserved F or W. The D gene is left open where the match is weak. Clone sizes are given selectively: once, few, many, or a class where the clone is expanded.

TRBV5-6	.	TRBJ1-1	.	TGTGCCAGCAGCTTGGAAGGCATCTACACTGAAGCTTTCTTT	CASSLEGIYTEAFF
TRBV9	.	TRBJ2-7	.	TGTGCCAGCAGCGGGCAAGGGGAGCAGTACTTC	CASSGQGEQYF
TRBV5-6	TRBD1	TRBJ1-5	.	TGTGCCAGCAGCTTGAGGACAGGGAAACAGCCCCAGCATTTT	CASSLRTGKQPQHF
TRBV27	.	TRBJ1-5	.	TGTGCCAGCACCAATAGGGGGTTGGATCAGCCCCAGCATTTT	CASTNRGLDQPQHF
TRBV13	.	TRBJ2-1	.	TGTGCCAGCAGCTCAACAAACCCGGATATGAGCTCCTACAATGAGCAGTTCTTC	CASSSTNPDMSSYNEQFF
TRBV2	.	TRBJ2-1	.	TGTGCCAGCAGTGGAGGGGGATCATACAATGAGCAGTTCTTC	CASSGGGSYNEQFF
TRBV11-1	.	TRBJ1-1	.	TGTGCCAGCAGCCCAATGCGGGGGTACGAAGCTTTCTTT	CASSPMRGYEAFF
TRBV23-1	.	TRBJ1-4	once	TGCGCCAGCAATAAACAACTTCTCCCGGGACCCAGGGAAAAACTGTTTTTT	CASNKQLLPGPREKLFF
TRBV7-6	.	TRBJ2-1	.	TGTGCCAGCAGCTTAGGTTCCAATGAGCAGTTCTTC	CASSLGSNEQFF
TRBV7-8	TRBD2	TRBJ2-1	.	TGTGCCAGCAGTCCAACAACTAGCGGGAGTATTTATGAGCAGTTCTTC	CASSPTTSGSIYEQFF
TRBV4-3	TRBD2	TRBJ2-7	.	TGCGCCAGCAGCCAAGATCTTAGAACTAGCGGCTACGAGCAGTACTTC	CASSQDLRTSGYEQYF
TRBV4-3	.	TRBJ1-1	few	TGCGCCAGCAGCCAAATCCCCAGCGCCTTT	CASSQIPSAF
TRBV7-9	.	TRBJ1-6	.	TGTGCCAGCAGCTTAACAGACTCCTATAATTCACCCCTCCACTTT	CASSLTDSYNSPLHF
TRBV5-4	TRBD1	TRBJ1-1	.	TGTGCCAGCAGCTTCGGACAGGGCGGGACTGAAGCTTTCTTT	CASSFGQGGTEAFF
TRBV10-1	.	TRBJ2-5	once	TGCGCCAGCAGTGAATTATCCGAGGGGAAAGAGACCCAGTACTTC	CASSELSEGKETQYF
TRBV4-3	.	TRBJ2-7	.	TGCGCCAGCAGCCAAGAGGCCTCGGGCGGGACCGAATATTACGAGCAGTACTTC	CASSQEASGGTEYYEQYF
TRBV28	.	TRBJ2-2	.	TGTGCCAGCAGTTACCCCCAGGGTACCGGGGAGCTGTTTTTT	CASSYPQGTGELFF
TRBV4-3	.	TRBJ2-6	.	TGCGCCAGCAGCCAAGAGTTCTCCAGGGGGGCTGGGGCCAACGTCCTGACTTTC	CASSQEFSRGAGANVLTF
TRBV15	.	TRBJ1-4	.	TGTGCCACCAGCAGAGAGGTGGCACAGAATGAAAAACTGTTTTTT	CATSREVAQNEKLFF
TRBV10-3	TRBD2	TRBJ2-7	few	TGTGCCATCGGGGGGGGTTCGGGCTCCTACGAGCAGTACTTC	CAIGGGSGSYEQYF
TRBV28	.	TRBJ2-3	few	TGTGCCAGCAGTTTGGGCGGCTCAGATACGCAGTATTTT	CASSLGGSDTQYF
TRBV5-5	.	TRBJ2-5	.	TGTGCCAGCAGCTTAGGTCTTGAGACCCAGTACTTC	CASSLGLETQYF
TRBV5-1	TRBD1	TRBJ2-7	.	TGCGCCAGCAGCCCGGGACAGCTCTACGAGCAGTACTTC	CASSPGQLYEQYF
TRBV4-3	TRBD1	TRBJ2-1	few	TGCGCCAGCAGCCCCGACAGGGTGGGGAGCAATGAGCAGTTCTTC	CASSPDRVGSNEQFF
TRBV28	TRBD2	TRBJ2-2	.	TGTGCCAGCAGTTTGGCGGGAGAAACCGGGGAGCTGTTTTTT	CASSLAGETGELFF
TRBV4-2	TRBD2	TRBJ2-3	once	TGTGCCAGCAGCCAAGAGGGGGCTAGCGGGAGTGATACGCAGTATTTT	CASSQEGASGSDTQYF
TRBV5-4	TRBD1	TRBJ2-7	.	TGTGCCAGCAGCTTGGGGGCAGGGGGCCCTATCCTACGATACGAGCAGTACTTC	CASSLGAGGPILRYEQYF
TRBV9	.	TRBJ2-7	.	TGTGCCAGCAGCGTAGGGACATCCTACGAGCAGTACTTC	CASSVGTSYEQYF
TRBV27	.	TRBJ1-3	.	TGTGCCAGCAGTTTATATAAAGCGCCGGGAAACACCATATATTTT	CASSLYKAPGNTIYF
TRBV9	.	TRBJ2-7	.	TGTGCCAGCAGCGTAGAAGGGCGGACCTACGAGCAGTACTTC	CASSVEGRTYEQYF
TRBV30	TRBD2	TRBJ2-7	.	TGTGCCTGGAACTTAGCGGGAGGGCCCTACGAGCAGTACTTC	CAWNLAGGPYEQYF
TRBV5-1	.	TRBJ2-7	.	TGCGCCAGCAGCTTGACCCGGGACACCCGAACCTACGAGCAGTACTTC	CASSLTRDTRTYEQYF
TRBV6-5	.	TRBJ2-7	.	TGTGCCAGTACAGGGATTACCTACGAGCAGTACTTC	CASTGITYEQYF
TRBV4-3	TRBD1	TRBJ1-3	.	TGCGCCAGCAGCCAAGATGGCGCGGACAGGGAGAGGTCTGGAAACACCATATATTTT	CASSQDGADRERSGNTIYF
TRBV4-1	TRBD2	TRBJ2-7	.	TGCGCCAGCAGCTACCTTACTAGCGGGGGGACCTACGAGCAGTACTTC	CASSYLTSGGTYEQYF
TRBV27	.	TRBJ2-3	.	TGTGCCAGCACCACCGTGGGGGAACATACGCAGTATTTT	CASTTVGEHTQYF
TRBV10-2	.	TRBJ2-7	.	TGCGCCAGCAGTGATGGGAACTACGAGCAGTACTTC	CASSDGNYEQYF
TRBV19	.	TRBJ1-2	once	TGTGCCAGCTTTCCGCCGGAGTCCTATGGCTACACCTTC	CASFPPESYGYTF
TRBV5-6	TRBD1	TRBJ1-5	.	TGTGCCAGCAGCGTCGGGACAGGGGGGTCCAATCAGCCCCAGCATTTT	CASSVGTGGSNQPQHF
TRBV7-2	TRBD2	TRBJ2-1	.	TGTGCCAGCAGCTTACTGAGCGGGAGAGGCGATGAGCAGTTCTTC	CASSLLSGRGDEQFF
TRBV7-9	.	TRBJ2-1	.	TGTGCCAGCAGCTTAGGAAGCGATGAGCAGTTCTTC	CASSLGSDEQFF
TRBV9	.	TRBJ1-1	.	TGTGCCAGCAGCGTAGTGGAGGGGATGAACACTGAAGCTTTCTTT	CASSVVEGMNTEAFF
TRBV11-3	TRBD2	TRBJ2-1	.	TGTGCCAGCAGCCCAAGGACTAGCGGGAGTCATGAGCAGTTCTTC	CASSPRTSGSHEQFF
TRBV5-4	.	TRBJ1-3	.	TGTGCCAGCAGCTTGGGGGTGGCGGTCAACTCTGGAAACACCATATATTTT	CASSLGVAVNSGNTIYF
TRBV7-9	.	TRBJ2-1	.	TGTGCCAGCAGCTTAGTTTCGGGAGCAACCTACAATGAGCAGTTCTTC	CASSLVSGATYNEQFF
TRBV11-2	TRBD1	TRBJ2-2	.	TGTGCCAGCAGCTTAGTTCAGGGGGCATCCGGGGAGCTGTTTTTT	CASSLVQGASGELFF
TRBV11-3	.	TRBJ2-7	.	TGTGCCAGCAGCCAAGGAGGGAGAGAGCAGTACTTC	CASSQGGREQYF
TRBV10-1	.	TRBJ2-7	once	TGCGCCAGCATACAATTCTCCTACGAGCAGTACTTC	CASIQFSYEQYF
TRBV19	.	TRBJ2-7	.	TGTGCCAGTAGTTTCCTTGAGGAGCAGTACTTC	CASSFLEEQYF
TRBV7-2	TRBD2	TRBJ2-1	once	TGTGCCAGCAGCTTAGCGGGAGGGCCAGTCTACAATGAGCAGTTCTTC	CASSLAGGPVYNEQFF
TRBV7-2	TRBD2	TRBJ2-7	.	TGTGCCAGCTCGACTAGCGGGATTGGGTACGAGCAGTACTTC	CASSTSGIGYEQYF
TRBV30	.	TRBJ1-1	once	TGTGCCTGGAGTGTAGTGGAGGGGGCTGAAGCTTTCTTT	CAWSVVEGAEAFF
TRBV7-9	.	TRBJ2-5	.	TGTGCCAGCAGCCACCGACAGAATCAAGAGACCCAGTACTTC	CASSHRQNQETQYF
TRBV28	TRBD2	TRBJ2-1	once	TGTGCCAGCAGTCTGGGACTAGCCTACAATGAGCAGTTCTTC	CASSLGLAYNEQFF
TRBV7-6	.	TRBJ2-7	.	TGTGCCAGCAGCTCCAGATACTCCTACGAGCAGTACTTC	CASSSRYSYEQYF